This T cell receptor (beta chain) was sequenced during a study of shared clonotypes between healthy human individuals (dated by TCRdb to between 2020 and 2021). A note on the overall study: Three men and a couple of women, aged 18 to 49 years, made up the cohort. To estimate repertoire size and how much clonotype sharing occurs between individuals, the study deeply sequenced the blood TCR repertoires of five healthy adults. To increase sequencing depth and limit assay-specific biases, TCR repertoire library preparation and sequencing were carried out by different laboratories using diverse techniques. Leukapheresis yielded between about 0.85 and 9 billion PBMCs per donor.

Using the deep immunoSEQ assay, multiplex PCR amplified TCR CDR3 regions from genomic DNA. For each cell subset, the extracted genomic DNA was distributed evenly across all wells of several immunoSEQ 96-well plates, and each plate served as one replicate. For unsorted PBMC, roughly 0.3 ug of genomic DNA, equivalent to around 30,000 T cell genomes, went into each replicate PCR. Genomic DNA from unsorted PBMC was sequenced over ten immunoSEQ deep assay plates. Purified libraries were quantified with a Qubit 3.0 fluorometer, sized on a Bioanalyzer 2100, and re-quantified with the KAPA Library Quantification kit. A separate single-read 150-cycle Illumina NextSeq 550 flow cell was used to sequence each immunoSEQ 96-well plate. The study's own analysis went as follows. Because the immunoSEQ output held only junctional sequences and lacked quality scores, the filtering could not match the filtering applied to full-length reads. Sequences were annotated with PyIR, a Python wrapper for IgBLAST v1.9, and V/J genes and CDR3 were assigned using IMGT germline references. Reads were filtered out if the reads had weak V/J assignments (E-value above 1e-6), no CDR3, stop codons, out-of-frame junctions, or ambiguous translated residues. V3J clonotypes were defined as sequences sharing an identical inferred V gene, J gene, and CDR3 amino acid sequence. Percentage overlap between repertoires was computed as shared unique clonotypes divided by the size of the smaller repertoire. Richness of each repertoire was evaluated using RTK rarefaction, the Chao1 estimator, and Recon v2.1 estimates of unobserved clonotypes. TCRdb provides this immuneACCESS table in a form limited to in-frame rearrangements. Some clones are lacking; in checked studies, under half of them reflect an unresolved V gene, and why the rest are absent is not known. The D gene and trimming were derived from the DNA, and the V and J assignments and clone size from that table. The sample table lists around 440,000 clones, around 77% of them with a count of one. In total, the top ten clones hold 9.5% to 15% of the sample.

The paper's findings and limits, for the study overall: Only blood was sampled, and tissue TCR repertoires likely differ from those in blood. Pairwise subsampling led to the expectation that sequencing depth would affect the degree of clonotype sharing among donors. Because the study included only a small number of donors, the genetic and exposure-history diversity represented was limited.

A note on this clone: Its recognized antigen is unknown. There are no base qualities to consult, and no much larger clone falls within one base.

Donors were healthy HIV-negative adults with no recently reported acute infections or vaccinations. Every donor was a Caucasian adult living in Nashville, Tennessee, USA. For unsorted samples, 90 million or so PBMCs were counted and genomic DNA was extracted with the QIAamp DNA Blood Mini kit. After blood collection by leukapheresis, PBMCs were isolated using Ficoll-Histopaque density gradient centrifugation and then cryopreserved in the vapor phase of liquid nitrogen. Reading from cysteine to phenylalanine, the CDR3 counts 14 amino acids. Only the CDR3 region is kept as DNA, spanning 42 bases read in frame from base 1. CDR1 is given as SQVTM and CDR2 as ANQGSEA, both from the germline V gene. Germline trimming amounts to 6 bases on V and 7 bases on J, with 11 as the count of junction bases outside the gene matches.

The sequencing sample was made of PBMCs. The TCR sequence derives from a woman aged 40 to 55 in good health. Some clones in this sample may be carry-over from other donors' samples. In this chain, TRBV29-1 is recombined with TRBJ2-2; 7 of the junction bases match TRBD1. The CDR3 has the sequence CSVIRNRGNGELFF. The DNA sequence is TGCAGCGTCATACGAAACAGGGGAAACGGGGAGCTGTTTTTT.